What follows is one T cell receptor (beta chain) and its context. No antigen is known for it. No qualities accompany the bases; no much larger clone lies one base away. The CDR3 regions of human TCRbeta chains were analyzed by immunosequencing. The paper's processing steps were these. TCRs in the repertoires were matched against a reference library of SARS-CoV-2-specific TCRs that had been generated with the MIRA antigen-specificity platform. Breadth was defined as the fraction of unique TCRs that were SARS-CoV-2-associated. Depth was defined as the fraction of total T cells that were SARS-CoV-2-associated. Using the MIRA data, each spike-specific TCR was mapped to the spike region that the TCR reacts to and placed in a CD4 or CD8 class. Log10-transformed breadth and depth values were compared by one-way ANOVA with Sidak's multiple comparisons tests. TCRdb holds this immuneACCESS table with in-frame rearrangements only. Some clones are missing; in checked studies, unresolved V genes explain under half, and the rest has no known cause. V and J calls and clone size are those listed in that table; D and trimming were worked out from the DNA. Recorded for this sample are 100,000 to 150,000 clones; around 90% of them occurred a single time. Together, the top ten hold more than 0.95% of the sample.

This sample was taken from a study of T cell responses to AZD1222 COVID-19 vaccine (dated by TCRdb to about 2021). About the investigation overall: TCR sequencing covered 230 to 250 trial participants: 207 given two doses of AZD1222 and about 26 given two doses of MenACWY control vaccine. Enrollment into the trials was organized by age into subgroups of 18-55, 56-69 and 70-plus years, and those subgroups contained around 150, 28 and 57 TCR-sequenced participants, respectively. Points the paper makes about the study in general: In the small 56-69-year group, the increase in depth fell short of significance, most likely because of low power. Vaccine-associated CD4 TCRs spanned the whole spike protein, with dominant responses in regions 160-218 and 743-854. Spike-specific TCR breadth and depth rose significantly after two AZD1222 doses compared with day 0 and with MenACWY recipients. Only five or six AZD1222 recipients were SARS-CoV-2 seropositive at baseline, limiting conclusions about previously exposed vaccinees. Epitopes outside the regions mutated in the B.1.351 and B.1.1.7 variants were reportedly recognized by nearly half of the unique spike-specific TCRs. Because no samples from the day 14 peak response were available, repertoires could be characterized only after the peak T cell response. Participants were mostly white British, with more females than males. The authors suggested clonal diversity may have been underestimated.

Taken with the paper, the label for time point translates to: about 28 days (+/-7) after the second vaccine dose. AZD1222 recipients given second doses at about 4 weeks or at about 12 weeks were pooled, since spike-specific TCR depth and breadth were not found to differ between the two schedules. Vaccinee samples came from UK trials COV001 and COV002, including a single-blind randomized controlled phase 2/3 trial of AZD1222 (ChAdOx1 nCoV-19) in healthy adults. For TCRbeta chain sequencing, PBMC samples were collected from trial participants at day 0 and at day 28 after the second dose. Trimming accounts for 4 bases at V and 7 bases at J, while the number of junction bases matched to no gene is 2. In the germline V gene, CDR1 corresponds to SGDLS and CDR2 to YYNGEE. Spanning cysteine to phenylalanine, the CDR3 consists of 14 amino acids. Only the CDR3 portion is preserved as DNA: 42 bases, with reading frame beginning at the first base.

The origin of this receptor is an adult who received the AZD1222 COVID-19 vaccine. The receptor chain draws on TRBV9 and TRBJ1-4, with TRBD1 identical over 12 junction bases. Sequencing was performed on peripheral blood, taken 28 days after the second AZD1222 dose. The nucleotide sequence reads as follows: TGTGCCAGCAGCTCGGGACAGGGGGCTGAAAAACTGTTTTTT. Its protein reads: CASSSGQGAEKLFF.